This entry concerns a single TCR beta chain. Its antigen is not known. Unique molecular identifiers were used to barcode this TCRbeta library. TCRdb passed the PCR reads through MiXCR, listing each CDR3 protein once. The sample contains around 450,000 distinct CDR3 sequences, over 9.5% of which appear only once. The sample is drawn from a study of T-cell reconstitution after alpha-beta-depleted transplantation in children. Points from the study as a whole: The origin of alpha-beta T cells about two months after transplant was reportedly several hundred expanded graft clones. Most T-cell counts and diversity one year after the transplant came from T cells that were newly produced. Surviving recipient T cells and thymic progenitors accounted for the high day-60 TCRbeta diversity observed in some patients.

This sample comprised PBMCs, obtained before TCRalphabeta/CD19-depleted stem cell transplant. This clonotype was sampled from a child younger than 10 with inherited bone marrow failure, due to receive a stem cell transplant.

The DNA for the CDR3 is TGCGCCAGCAGCTGGCGGAGGGCCAATGGAAATGAGCAGTTCTTC. Its protein product is CASSWRRANGNEQFF. The V gene is TRBV5-1, the J gene TRBJ2-1, with D tentatively TRBD2 (6 bases). CDR1 is SGHRS, CDR2 YFSETQ, per germline. The CDR3 has 15 amino acids. V lost 3 bases, J lost 7 bases, and 17 bases lay in between. Full variable domain (outside the CDR3, taken from reference TRBV5-1 and TRBJ2-1): KAGVTQTPRYLIKTRGQQVTLSCSPISGHRSVSWYQQTPGQGLQFLFEYFSETQRNKGNFPGRFSGRQFSNSRSEMNVSTLELGDSALYLCASSWRRANGNEQFFGPGTRLTVL.